A single sample is the source of the 22 T cell receptor beta chains below, sequenced in a study of blood T cell repertoires in COVID-19. TCRdb keeps only in-frame clones here, not all; method: immunoSEQ multiplex PCR. In the table there are about 50,000 clones, 85% of which are singletons. Sequencing used peripheral blood. These TCRs come from a human donor in a cohort sampled during active COVID-19.

The chain links TRBV2 to TRBJ1-4; D is unclear. The CDR3 consists of 16 residues. Germline loops: CDR1 SNHLY, CDR2 FYNNEI. Trimming took off 7 bases at V and 0 bases at J, with 15 bases between the two ends. CDR3 in amino acids: CASNQFGVATNEKLFF. DNA for the CDR3: TGTGCCAGCAACCAATTCGGGGTTGCAACTAATGAAAAACTGTTTTTT.

The rearrangement joins TRBV5-1 to TRBJ2-5; no reliable D call. CDR1 and CDR2 (germline): SGHRS, YFSETQ. The V gene lost 1 base and the J gene lost 1 base, with 8 bases spanning the gap. The CDR3 has 14 residues. Here the CDR3 reads CASSLLARQETQYF. In nucleotides, the CDR3 is TGCGCCAGCAGCTTGCTCGCGCGCCAAGAGACCCAGTACTTC. Combining the CDR3 with reference TRBV5-1 and TRBJ2-5 gives the whole variable domain KAGVTQTPRYLIKTRGQQVTLSCSPISGHRSVSWYQQTPGQGLQFLFEYFSETQRNKGNFPGRFSGRQFSNSRSEMNVSTLELGDSALYLCASSLLARQETQYFGPGTRLLVL.

This sequence joins TRBV7-9 and TRBJ2-7, with a possible D match to TRBD2 (5 bases). Trimming left V 4 bases short and J 7 bases short, with 11 bases between. Per the germline V gene, CDR1 is SEHNR and CDR2 is FQNEAQ (reference sequence). The CDR3 is made up of 12 amino acids. CDR3: CASSSGLREQYF. For the CDR3, the DNA is TGTGCCAGCAGCTCAGGACTGAGGGAGCAGTACTTC.

V gene TRBV5-1 combines with J gene TRBJ2-2; TRBD1 matches at 10 bases. The CDR3 runs to 16 residues. CDR1 is SGHRS, CDR2 YFSETQ, per germline. V was clipped by 2 bases and J by 4 bases; unmatched bases: 5. The CDR3, as DNA: TGCGCCAGCAGCTTCCCCGGGACAGGGGCCACCGGGGAGCTGTTTTTT. Its protein product is CASSFPGTGATGELFF.

A few counts support this clone. The chain carries TRBV5-1 and TRBJ1-3, with 7 bases that match TRBD1. Germline CDR1 is SGHRS and CDR2 is YFSETQ. The CDR3 extends over 16 amino acids. Germline trimming cut 4 bases from V and 0 bases from J; bases unmatched to any gene: 7. The CDR3 bases are TGCGCCAGCAGCGAGACAGGGTCCCTCTCTGGAAACACCATATATTTT. Its protein product is CASSETGSLSGNTIYF.

The chain recombines TRBV19 with TRBJ2-3; 11 nucleotides align to TRBD2. Germline values: CDR1 LNHDA, CDR2 SQIVND (reference sequence). The length of the CDR3 is 16 residues. With 5 bases clipped from V and 3 bases from J, the junction kept 7 bases outside the gene matches. The DNA of the CDR3 is TGTGCCAGTAGTCCCCTTAGCGGGAGGGTTACAGATACGCAGTATTTT. Its protein product is CASSPLSGRVTDTQYF.

The chain carries TRBV2 and TRBJ2-7, with D maybe TRBD1 (6 bases). The CDR3 is 12 amino acids. Trimming pared 5 bases from V and 5 bases from J, leaving 10 bases between. Germline V gene lookup returns CDR1 SNHLY and CDR2 FYNNEI. For the CDR3, the DNA is TGTGCCAGCAGTTACAGGGTCGACGAGCAGTACTTC. Translated: CASSYRVDEQYF.

This chain connects TRBV5-1 to TRBJ2-7; 8 positions match TRBD1. The CDR3 runs 16 residues. Trimming at V came to 0 bases and at J to 4 bases, leaving 9 bases not matched to a gene. The germline CDR1 and CDR2 sequences are SGHRS and YFSETQ. In nucleotides, the CDR3 is TGCGCCAGCAGCTTGGGAGGGACAGGCACCCAGTACGAGCAGTACTTC. It codes for CASSLGGTGTQYEQYF.

This rearrangement joins TRBV19 to TRBJ2-7; possible D gene TRBD1, 6 bases. This CDR3 spans 13 amino acids. V lost 6 bases, J lost 0 bases, and 9 bases lay in between. The germline V gene encodes CDR1 LNHDA and CDR2 SQIVND (reference sequence). The DNA of the CDR3 is TGTGCCAGTAGCTCGGACAGCTCCTACGAGCAGTACTTC. Protein sequence: CASSSDSSYEQYF.

The V and J genes are TRBV9 and TRBJ2-5, with D tentatively TRBD2 (5 bases). The CDR3 is made up of 14 amino acids. Germline V CDR1 and CDR2: SGDLS, YYNGEE. The V and J ends lost 0 bases and 4 bases respectively, with 10 bases between them. The CDR3 is CASSVGTRGETQYF. The DNA for the CDR3 is TGTGCCAGCAGCGTAGGTACTAGAGGAGAGACCCAGTACTTC.

V gene TRBV28 combines with J gene TRBJ2-5, with 9 bases fitting TRBD1. Per germline, CDR1 MDHEN and CDR2 SYDVKM. Unmatched junction bases numbered 9, after V lost 5 bases and J lost 5 bases. The CDR3 is 15 residues long. The chain's CDR3 is CASSHAGQGQETQYF. The CDR3 DNA follows: TGTGCCAGCAGTCACGCCGGACAGGGGCAGGAGACCCAGTACTTC.

This clone was counted a few times. This chain links TRBV19 with TRBJ2-2; possibly TRBD1 for D (5 bases). This CDR3 has 15 residues. The V gene lost 3 bases and the J gene lost 3 bases, with 11 bases spanning the gap. CDR1 LNHDA and CDR2 SQIVND come from the germline V gene (reference sequence). CDR3 bases: TGTGCCAGTAGTATTGCCCGACAGCACACCGGGGAGCTGTTTTTT. This encodes CASSIARQHTGELFF. The entire variable domain, with the rest obtained from reference TRBV19 and TRBJ2-2, is as follows: DGGITQSPKYLFRKEGQNVTLSCEQNLNHDAMYWYRQDPGQGLRLIYYSQIVNDFQKGDIAEGYSVSREKKESFPLTVTSAQKNPTAFYLCASSIARQHTGELFFGEGSRLTVL.

The chain has TRBV5-1 and TRBJ2-1; 12 nucleotides align to TRBD1. There are 18 residues in the CDR3. Germline CDR1 and CDR2: SGHRS and YFSETQ. Losses at the gene ends were 1 base for V and 5 bases for J; bases not matched to a gene: 10. CDR3 coding DNA: TGCGCCAGCAGCTTGTCAGGGACAGGGGGCTTGGGAGACAATGAGCAGTTCTTC. As protein: CASSLSGTGGLGDNEQFF.

V is TRBV2 and J is TRBJ1-1; D is perhaps TRBD1 (6 bases). V was cut by 6 bases and J by 4 bases, with 15 bases left in between. Germline V gene data show CDR1 as SNHLY and CDR2 as FYNNEI. This CDR3 comprises 14 residues. The CDR3 nucleotides are TGTGCCAGCAGCAGAGAGGGGGGGGTCACTGAAGCTTTCTTT. Protein: CASSREGGVTEAFF.

The rearrangement links TRBV28 to TRBJ1-5; 7 bases are a match to TRBD1. V lost 6 bases, J lost 2 bases, and 10 bases stayed unmatched. The CDR3 loop spans 16 amino acids. Germline CDR1 and CDR2: MDHEN and SYDVKM. The CDR3 nucleotides are TGTGCCAGCAGCCCACAGGGGACAGCGGGCAATCAGCCCCAGCATTTT. Translation: CASSPQGTAGNQPQHF.

The chain recombines TRBV30 with TRBJ2-3; 9 positions agree with TRBD2. Looked up from germline, CDR1 is GTSNPN and CDR2 is SVGIG (reference sequence). The CDR3 has 15 residues. Germline trimming cut 3 bases from V and 3 bases from J; bases unmatched to any gene: 7. The chain's CDR3 is CAWRGGSGRTDTQYF. The CDR3 DNA sequence: TGTGCCTGGAGGGGGGGGAGCGGGAGGACAGATACGCAGTATTTT.

This chain joins TRBV4-3 and TRBJ2-7; 9 nucleotides align to TRBD1. The CDR3 extends over 15 amino acids. Germline CDR1 is LGHNA and CDR2 is YSLEER. With 0 bases clipped from V and 4 bases from J, the junction kept 4 bases outside the gene matches. CDR3 protein: CASSQERTGVYEQYF. The CDR3 nucleotides read TGCGCCAGCAGCCAAGAGCGGACAGGGGTTTACGAGCAGTACTTC.

This clone came up once. This chain links TRBV6-6 with TRBJ2-7; TRBD2 matches 8 bases. The trim removed 3 bases at V and 4 bases at J, leaving 5 bases unmatched. The CDR3 runs 14 residues. Germline loops: CDR1 MNHNY, CDR2 SVGAGI (reference sequence). The CDR3 loop is CASSYLSGSYEQYF. The CDR3, as DNA: TGTGCCAGCAGTTATCTCAGCGGGAGTTACGAGCAGTACTTC.

The chain carries TRBV28 and TRBJ2-7, with D possibly TRBD2 on 5 matching bases. CDR1 and CDR2 (germline): MDHEN, SYDVKM. There are 14 residues in the CDR3. Trimming stripped 0 bases from V and 5 bases from J, with 11 bases between. CDR3 in DNA: TGTGCCAGCAGTTTATGGAAACTAGGAAACGAGCAGTACTTC. This encodes CASSLWKLGNEQYF.

The chain joins TRBV28 to TRBJ2-4; the match to TRBD2 covers 10 bases. The germline CDR1 and CDR2 sequences are MDHEN and SYDVKM. CDR3 length: 14 amino acids. With 10 bases clipped from V and 5 bases from J, the junction kept 8 bases outside the gene matches. The CDR3 reads CAIRAGGPQNIQYF. Written as DNA, the CDR3 is TGTGCCATCCGAGCGGGAGGGCCGCAAAACATTCAGTACTTC.

The chain is built from TRBV4-1 and TRBJ2-4; maybe TRBD2 (7 bases). Germline V gene sequence: CDR1 MGHRA, CDR2 YSYEKL. This CDR3 has 16 residues. The ends were cut back, 3 bases at V and 0 bases at J, with 12 bases in the middle. Here the CDR3 DNA reads TGCGCCAGCAGCCAGGGGGGGGCGCAAGCCAAAAACATTCAGTACTTC. Its protein product is CASSQGGAQAKNIQYF.

This chain joins TRBV7-9 and TRBJ1-2, with D possibly being TRBD1 (5 bases). Germline loops: CDR1 SEHNR, CDR2 FQNEAQ (reference sequence). The V gene lost 1 base and the J gene lost 0 bases, with 12 bases spanning the gap. This CDR3 contains 16 residues. Written as DNA, the CDR3 is TGTGCCAGCAGCTTAGTAGGACAAGCCGCTAACTATGGCTACACCTTC. It yields the protein CASSLVGQAANYGYTF.